A selection of T cell receptor beta chains follows, all from one sample in a study of sequential checkpoint blockade in melanoma. Produced via immunoSEQ multiplex PCR; TCRdb's table is partial and in-frame only. The sample carries approximately 34,000 clones, about four fifths recorded once. Material: CD8+ T cells sorted from blood (inferred from file names), obtained from a patient given nivolumab and ipilimumab in sequence. All receptors come from a human donor with melanoma. The CDR3 runs from the conserved cysteine through the conserved F or W. The D gene is left open where the match is weak. Rows may omit the clone size; those that give it use once, few, many or a size class.

TRBV6-5	-	TRBJ2-7	-	CASSWDKGGYEQYF	TGTGCCAGCAGTTGGGACAAGGGTGGCTACGAGCAGTACTTC
TRBV27	-	TRBJ1-5	-	CASSPGLGNQPQHF	TGTGCCAGCAGTCCTGGACTCGGGAATCAGCCCCAGCATTTT
TRBV15	-	TRBJ2-1	-	CATSSLIGGYNEQFF	TGTGCCACCAGCAGCCTTATCGGGGGATACAATGAGCAGTTCTTC
TRBV4-2	-	TRBJ2-7	-	CASSQDPAGALEQYF	TGTGCCAGCAGCCAAGACCCGGCGGGGGCCCTGGAGCAGTACTTC
TRBV4-1	-	TRBJ2-5	-	CASSQPGLQETQYF	TGCGCCAGCAGCCAACCGGGACTCCAAGAGACCCAGTACTTC
TRBV7-9	-	TRBJ2-7	TRBD1	CASSRPGQTYEQYF	TGTGCCAGCAGCCGGCCGGGACAGACCTACGAGCAGTACTTC
TRBV19	-	TRBJ1-2	-	CASIDGANYGYTF	TGTGCCAGTATCGACGGGGCTAACTATGGCTACACCTTC
TRBV28	-	TRBJ1-1	-	CASSFGSGNTEAFF	TGTGCCAGCAGTTTTGGGTCGGGGAACACTGAAGCTTTCTTT
TRBV6-5	-	TRBJ2-1	-	CASSWMGARYNEQFF	TGTGCCAGCAGTTGGATGGGGGCCCGGTACAATGAGCAGTTCTTC
TRBV2	-	TRBJ2-3	TRBD2	CASSEGASGSADTQYF	TGTGCCAGCAGTGAAGGGGCTAGCGGGAGTGCAGATACGCAGTATTTT
TRBV5-4	once	TRBJ1-2	TRBD1	CASSRSPGQGADGYTF	TGTGCCAGCAGCCGGAGCCCGGGACAGGGGGCGGATGGCTACACCTTC
TRBV9	-	TRBJ2-1	-	CASSVSGRPYNEQFF	TGTGCCAGCAGCGTATCGGGAAGACCCTACAATGAGCAGTTCTTC
TRBV27	-	TRBJ2-7	TRBD2	CASSFWGGYEQYF	TGTGCCAGCAGTTTCTGGGGGGGCTACGAGCAGTACTTC
TRBV4-1	once	TRBJ2-7	-	CASSLTRNYEQYF	TGCGCCAGCAGCCTAACTCGAAATTACGAGCAGTACTTC
TRBV19	-	TRBJ2-6	TRBD1	CASSIWTGEEANVLTF	TGTGCCAGTAGTATATGGACAGGGGAGGAGGCCAACGTCCTGACTTTC
TRBV4-1	once	TRBJ2-7	TRBD1	CASTWTGAPEDEQYF	TGCGCCAGCACCTGGACAGGGGCTCCTGAGGACGAGCAGTACTTC
TRBV10-1	-	TRBJ2-3	-	CASSEGPTDTQYF	TGCGCCAGCAGTGAGGGGCCCACAGATACGCAGTATTTT
TRBV2	-	TRBJ1-3	-	CASSEDSSSGNTIYF	TGTGCCAGCAGTGAGGACAGCTCCTCTGGAAACACCATATATTTT
TRBV27	once	TRBJ2-3	-	CASGPIKTAIDTQYF	TGTGCCAGTGGACCCATAAAGACAGCTATAGATACGCAGTATTTT
TRBV28	-	TRBJ2-1	-	CATRLEWGQNNEQFF	TGTGCCACCAGGTTAGAATGGGGGCAGAACAATGAGCAGTTCTTC
TRBV7-2	-	TRBJ2-7	TRBD1	CASSLAWGQGRYEQYF	TGTGCCAGCAGCTTAGCCTGGGGACAGGGTCGCTACGAGCAGTACTTC
TRBV2	-	TRBJ1-2	TRBD1	CASSDGQGADYGYTF	TGTGCCAGCAGCGACGGACAGGGGGCGGACTATGGCTACACCTTC
TRBV4-1	-	TRBJ2-2	TRBD2	CASSLRTSGLIGELFF	TGCGCCAGCAGCCTCAGGACTAGCGGATTGATCGGGGAGCTGTTTTTT
TRBV5-1	few	TRBJ2-7	-	CASSLPGVWEQYF	TGTGCCAGCAGCTTGCCGGGAGTATGGGAGCAGTACTTC
TRBV4-2	-	TRBJ2-5	-	CASSASQGIETQYF	TGTGCCAGCAGCGCGAGCCAGGGAATAGAGACCCAGTACTTC
TRBV2	-	TRBJ2-3	TRBD1	CASSPGGQGADTQYF	TGTGCCAGCTCCCCAGGGGGCCAGGGAGCAGATACGCAGTATTTT